Listed below are T cell receptor beta chains from one sample, sequenced in a study of CD8 T cells in ankylosing spondylitis. TCRdb called the 5' RACE reads again in MiXCR, with one record for every CDR3 protein. The sample lists fewer than 400,000 distinct CDR3 sequences; around 24% were seen once. Material for sequencing was blood, either unsorted or a sorted T cell fraction (not recorded which). Every receptor here comes from a male donor with ankylosing spondylitis. Both conserved end residues are part of each CDR3. The order of the fields is J gene, clone size, D gene, CDR3 length, V gene, CDR3 DNA, CDR3 protein. D genes are given only for firm matches. Not every row has a clone size; where given, it reads once, few, many or a size class.

TRBJ2-3 few . 16 TRBV7-3 TGTGCCAGCAGCTTAGTGGGAGACACTAGCACAGATACGCAGTATTTT CASSLVGDTSTDTQYF
TRBJ2-3 . TRBD1 16 TRBV24-1 TGTGCCACCAGTGACGCGGGACAGGAGGGTATCGAGACGCAGTATTTT CATSDAGQEGIETQYF
TRBJ1-3 . . 12 TRBV29-1 TGCAGCGTCGGTTACAGTGGAAACACCATATATTTT CSVGYSGNTIYF
TRBJ1-2 many . 14 TRBV7-9 TGTGCCAGCAGCCCTCGGAGGCAGGGACATGGCTACACCTTC CASSPRRQGHGYTF
TRBJ2-1 few . 13 TRBV7-3 TGTGCCAGCAGCCCGGACACGAACAATGAGCAGTTCTTC CASSPDTNNEQFF
TRBJ2-1 . . 14 TRBV7-8 TGTGCCAGCAGTCCGGAGGTGGCGGACAATGAGCAGTTCTTC CASSPEVADNEQFF
TRBJ1-5 many . 14 TRBV12-3/TRBV12-4 TGTGCCAGCACCTTACAGGCGGACAATCAGCCCCAGCATTTT CASTLQADNQPQHF
TRBJ2-1 few TRBD1 17 TRBV7-3 TGTGCCAGCAGCCCCAGCCTAAGGACAGGGGCTTACAATGAGCAGTTCTTC CASSPSLRTGAYNEQFF
TRBJ1-5 . . 13 TRBV20-1 TGCAGTGCTAGAGCCGGGAGGGGTTCGGCCCAGCATTTT CSARAGRGSAQHF
TRBJ2-7 few TRBD2 14 TRBV28 TGTGCCAGCCGCAACAGCGGGAGGTTAATCGAGCAGTACTTC CASRNSGRLIEQYF
TRBJ2-7 few TRBD2 16 TRBV4-2 TGTGCCAGCAGCCAAGTTGGGCTAGCGGGAGACTACGAGCAGTACTTC CASSQVGLAGDYEQYF
TRBJ2-3 many . 18 TRBV12-3/TRBV12-4 TGTGCCAGCAGACGTGACAGAGGAGGTCCGTCTAGCACAGATACGCAGTATTTT CASRRDRGGPSSTDTQYF
TRBJ2-2 . TRBD1 18 TRBV5-1 TGCGCCAGCAGTGACGACGCACCGGGACAGGGGAACACCGGGGAGCTGTTTTTT CASSDDAPGQGNTGELFF
TRBJ1-5 . . 14 TRBV12-5 TGTGCTAGTGGTTTGTGGGAGAACAATCAGCCCCAGCATTTT CASGLWENNQPQHF
TRBJ1-3 . . 14 TRBV29-1 TGCAGCGCGGCCGGCGCCTTCTCTGGAAACACCATATATTTT CSAAGAFSGNTIYF
TRBJ2-5 . TRBD2 19 TRBV6-2/TRBV6-3 TGTGCCAGCAACAAATTACGGTTTTGGTCTAGCGGGAGTCCGGAGACCCAGTACTTC CASNKLRFWSSGSPETQYF
TRBJ1-1 few . 13 TRBV19 TGTGCCAGTAGACAGCCTCAGAACACTGAAGCTTTCTTT CASRQPQNTEAFF
TRBJ2-1 many TRBD2 16 TRBV18 TGTGCCAGCTCACCATCAGCGGGAGGTTACAACAATGAGCAGTTCTTC CASSPSAGGYNNEQFF
TRBJ1-1 . . 15 TRBV19 TGTGCCAGTTACTCACAGGGTAACGGGAACACTGAAGCTTTCTTT CASYSQGNGNTEAFF
TRBJ2-1 . . 14 TRBV10-3 TGTGCCATCAGTGAGTCGAGAGGGGAAGGTGAGCAGTTCTTC CAISESRGEGEQFF
TRBJ2-4 . . 16 TRBV5-1 TGCGCCAGCAGCTTGGGTGGTGGGTATGCGGAAAACATTCAGTACTTC CASSLGGGYAENIQYF
TRBJ1-6 . . 14 TRBV28 TGTGCCAGCAGTTTTCGACACATTAATTCACCCCTCCACTTT CASSFRHINSPLHF
TRBJ2-7 few TRBD2 15 TRBV6-5 TGTGCCAGCAGTTCAGCGGGAGGGAGGGCCTACGAGCAGTACTTC CASSSAGGRAYEQYF
TRBJ1-6 . . 17 TRBV27 TGTGCCAGCAGTGGCCGGAGCTCGAGCTCCTATAATTCACCCCTCCACTTT CASSGRSSSSYNSPLHF
TRBJ2-3 . TRBD2 14 TRBV20-1 TGCAGTGCGGCCGGGACTAGCGGGGGATATACGCAGTATTTT CSAAGTSGGYTQYF
TRBJ2-1 . . 21 TRBV5-6 TGTGCCAGCAGCCCGGGGGTCGGCCGGACAGTCCTTGGGGGGTCCTACAATGAGCAGTTCTTC CASSPGVGRTVLGGSYNEQFF
TRBJ2-1 . TRBD2 14 TRBV18 TGTGCCAGCTCACCGGGGCGGGAGAAGAATGAGCAGTTCTTC CASSPGREKNEQFF
TRBJ1-2 many TRBD1 15 TRBV27 TGTGCCAGCAGTGCTCCGGGACAGGGGACGTCGGGCTACACCTTC CASSAPGQGTSGYTF
TRBJ2-5 . TRBD2 15 TRBV5-1 TGCGCCAGCAGCTTTAGGGGACTAGCAGCGGAGACCCAGTACTTC CASSFRGLAAETQYF
TRBJ2-7 . TRBD2 15 TRBV6-5 TGTGCCAGCAGTTACTCGATTAGCGGGAGTTACGAGCAGTACTTC CASSYSISGSYEQYF
TRBJ1-6 . . 13 TRBV20-1 TGCAGTGCTAGACAGGGGTACGGTTCACCCCTCCACTTT CSARQGYGSPLHF
TRBJ1-1 . . 14 TRBV18 TGTGCCAGCTCCCGCCTTGAGGGGAACACTGAAGCTTTCTTT CASSRLEGNTEAFF
TRBJ1-1 . . 13 TRBV18 TGTGCCAGCTCACCAGTAGGGAACACTGAAGCTTTCTTT CASSPVGNTEAFF
TRBJ2-7 few . 14 TRBV7-9 TGTGCCAGCAGCCCAAAGACGGACCGCTACGGGCAGTACTTC CASSPKTDRYGQYF
TRBJ2-1 few . 13 TRBV6-2/TRBV6-3 TGTGCCAGCTCAAAGATTTTGCGGTCTGAGCAGTTCTTC CASSKILRSEQFF
TRBJ2-7 few . 12 TRBV2 TGTGCCAGCAGGCGTGGCTCCTACGAGCAGTACTTC CASRRGSYEQYF
TRBJ1-1 . . 14 TRBV5-1 TGCGCCAGCAGCTTGGGAGGGTGGAGCGCTGAAGCTTTCTTT CASSLGGWSAEAFF
TRBJ2-7 . TRBD2 16 TRBV24-1 TGTGCCACCAGTGACTCTTCTAGCGGGATTAGCAACGAGCAGTACTTC CATSDSSSGISNEQYF
TRBJ2-1 . . 16 TRBV4-2 TGTGCCAGCAGCCAAGCTATGGGCGGCGAATACAATGAGCAGTTCTTC CASSQAMGGEYNEQFF
TRBJ1-5 . . 13 TRBV12-3/TRBV12-4 TGTGCCAGCAGATATGGGAGCAATCAGCCCCAGCATTTT CASRYGSNQPQHF
TRBJ2-1 . TRBD2 15 TRBV28 TGTGCCAGCAGTTTAGGGGGGGAGGCATACAATGAGCAGTTCTTC CASSLGGEAYNEQFF
TRBJ1-2 few . 13 TRBV3-1 TGTGCCAGCAGCCCTGAGCCCCTCTATGGCTACACCTTC CASSPEPLYGYTF
TRBJ2-7 . . 15 TRBV7-9 TGTGCCAGCAGCCCCCTAACAGCCCACTCCTACGAGCAGTACTTC CASSPLTAHSYEQYF
TRBJ2-3 few . 15 TRBV4-2 TGTGCCAGCAGCCAGGCCCTCCTAACCACAGATACGCAGTATTTT CASSQALLTTDTQYF
TRBJ2-1 many TRBD2 17 TRBV24-1 TGTGCCACCAGCGCGGCCTGGGGGGGAGGAACGGGAAATGAGCAGTTCTTC CATSAAWGGGTGNEQFF
TRBJ2-3 . . 15 TRBV10-3 TGTGCCATCAGTCCCGTGGAGCCAGGCACAGATACGCAGTATTTT CAISPVEPGTDTQYF
TRBJ2-3 . . 15 TRBV5-6 TGTGCCAGCAGCTTGGGACAGAAATACACAGATACGCAGTATTTT CASSLGQKYTDTQYF
TRBJ2-7 . . 12 TRBV20-1 TGCAGTGCTGAGGAGAGTAGGTACGAGCAGTACTTC CSAEESRYEQYF
TRBJ1-5 . . 13 TRBV14 TGTGCCAGCAGCTCTCAAAGGGATCAGCCCCAGCATTTT CASSSQRDQPQHF
TRBJ2-1 . . 16 TRBV5-1 TGCGCCAGCAGCTTTTTGGTGACGGGAGCTCACAATGAGCAGTTCTTC CASSFLVTGAHNEQFF
TRBJ2-1 . TRBD1 15 TRBV4-3 TGCGCCAGCAGCAACGGACAGGGGCATTACAATGAGCAGTTCTTC CASSNGQGHYNEQFF
TRBJ2-1 many . 11 TRBV6-6 TGTGCCAGCAGTTACAGGAATGAGCAGTTCTTC CASSYRNEQFF
TRBJ2-7 . TRBD1 14 TRBV10-3 TGTGCCATCAGTGCCTCAGGGGGCGCCTACGAGCAGTACTTC CAISASGGAYEQYF
TRBJ1-5 . . 14 TRBV6-2/TRBV6-3 TGTGCCAGCAGTTACTCGTGGAGCAATCAGCCCCAGCATTTT CASSYSWSNQPQHF
TRBJ2-3 . TRBD2 15 TRBV20-1 TGCAGTGCTAGATCACTAGCGGGAAACACAGATACGCAGTATTTT CSARSLAGNTDTQYF
TRBJ1-1 . . 15 TRBV5-1 TGCGCCAGCAGCTTAGGGACGTCGGGGAACACTGAAGCTTTCTTT CASSLGTSGNTEAFF
TRBJ1-5 once . 13 TRBV7-3 TGTGCCAGCAGCTTATCGGGCGCACAGCCCCAGCATTTT CASSLSGAQPQHF
TRBJ2-1 . TRBD2 18 TRBV3-1 TGTGCCAGCAGCCAAGTCGGTGGGAGAGTAGCGGGGTACAATGAGCAGTTCTTC CASSQVGGRVAGYNEQFF
TRBJ1-2 . TRBD1 14 TRBV2 TGTGCCAGCAGTGACAGACAGGGGGCGCGGAGCTACACCTTC CASSDRQGARSYTF